This is a list of T cell receptor beta chains from one sample in a study of T-cell memory formation after mild COVID-19. TCRdb re-called the 5' RACE reads through MiXCR, storing one row per CDR3 protein. The repertoire holds hundreds of thousands of distinct CDR3 sequences, around 25% seen once, with around an eighth in the top ten. Material for sequencing was PBMCs or a T cell subset sorted from them (not recorded which). All receptors derive from an adult woman who had mild COVID-19 (a few samples of this study predate the infection). Cell type and time point are not known. CDR3s include the opening cysteine and the closing phenylalanine or tryptophan. D genes are given only for firm matches.

>14|NA|TRBV20-1|TRBJ2-7
CSARDFDSSYEQYF
>12|NA|TRBV14|TRBJ2-7
CASSQDHYEQYF
>16|NA|TRBV11-2|TRBJ2-1
CASSSVGGRSYNEQFF
>13|NA|TRBV12-3/TRBV12-4|TRBJ2-1
CASSRFDQDEQFF
>14|NA|TRBV5-1|TRBJ2-7
CASSLEGPKGEQYF
>15|NA|TRBV12-3/TRBV12-4|TRBJ1-5
CASSPPGAGNQPQHF
>16|NA|TRBV7-2|TRBJ2-7
CASSSLVAGPMREQYF
>10|NA|TRBV29-1|TRBJ1-2
CSVVGNGYTF
>17|TRBD2|TRBV18|TRBJ2-7
CASSPSTSGRATYEQYF
>13|TRBD1|TRBV19|TRBJ2-7
CASSVTGDGEQYF
>14|NA|TRBV7-2|TRBJ1-2
CASSYHRLDYGYTF
>16|TRBD2|TRBV9|TRBJ2-1
CASSVAWQGGYNEQFF
>11|NA|TRBV30|TRBJ2-7
CAWGRSGPQYF
>12|NA|TRBV12-3/TRBV12-4|TRBJ2-1
CASSPGGAWEFF
>13|NA|TRBV20-1|TRBJ2-7
CSASDGKSYEQYF
>16|TRBD1|TRBV19|TRBJ2-7
CASSNSPDRHSYEQYF